The 10 T cell receptor beta chains below come from one sample, sequenced in a study of early T cells in non-severe SARS-CoV-2 infection. Each CDR3 protein is one row after TCRdb ran MiXCR on the 5' RACE reads. The sample carries approximately 46,000 distinct CDR3 sequences, 23% recorded once. The source material was whole blood, sampled at baseline. The receptors originated from an adult who was a healthcare worker with PCR-confirmed SARS-CoV-2 infection or an uninfected control (not recorded which).

The chain employs TRBV7-3 and TRBJ2-1; unclear D gene. Trimming took off 2 bases at V and 5 bases at J, with 4 bases between the two ends. The CDR3 extends over 12 amino acids. From germline, CDR1 is SGHTA and CDR2 FQGTGA. The DNA for the CDR3 is TGTGCCAGCAGCTTAGAAAACAATGAGCAGTTCTTC. Residues: CASSLENNEQFF. Full variable domain (remainder filled in from reference TRBV7-3 and TRBJ2-1): GAGVSQTPSNKVTEKGKYVELRCDPISGHTALYWYRQSLGQGPEFLIYFQGTGAADDSGLPNDRFFAVRPEGSVSTLKIQRTERGDSAVYLCASSLENNEQFFGPGTRLTVL.

The chain employs TRBV29-1 and TRBJ1-2, with TRBD1 as a possible D gene (5 bases). The CDR3 sequence is 13 residues long. V was pared by 4 bases and J by 4 bases, with 13 bases between. CDR1 and CDR2 (germline): SQVTM, ANQGSEA. CDR3 loop: CSVGAGLGYGYTF. DNA of the CDR3: TGCAGCGTTGGGGCAGGGCTCGGCTATGGCTACACCTTC.

This clonotype was seen a handful of times. This chain joins TRBV4-1 and TRBJ2-3; a weak D match, TRBD2 (5 bases). Germline loops: CDR1 MGHRA, CDR2 YSYEKL. This CDR3 spans 15 amino acids. Trimming removed 3 bases at V and 0 bases at J, with 10 bases between. The CDR3 DNA follows: TGCGCCAGCAGCCAGAGGGCGACTAGCACAGATACGCAGTATTTT. It codes for CASSQRATSTDTQYF.

This clonotype came up a few times. The chain combines TRBV7-9 with TRBJ2-6; 7 positions match TRBD1. The CDR3 loop spans 17 amino acids. Germline CDR1 is SEHNR and CDR2 is FQNEAQ (reference sequence). The junction had 7 bases not matched to a gene; V was cut back by 1 base and J by 4 bases. CDR3 residues: CASSLGQGSSGANVLTF. The CDR3 DNA is TGTGCCAGCAGCTTAGGACAGGGTAGTTCCGGGGCCAACGTCCTGACTTTC.

This chain joins TRBV29-1 and TRBJ2-5; D possibly corresponds to TRBD1 (6 bases). The CDR3 loop spans 12 amino acids. Germline loops: CDR1 SQVTM, CDR2 ANQGSEA. Between the trimmed V and J ends, which lost 4 bases and 5 bases, there was a span of 11 bases. The CDR3 spells CSVADSRETQYF. The CDR3 nucleotides read TGCAGCGTTGCGGACAGCAGGGAGACCCAGTACTTC.

Note on this clonotype: Just one base apart from a much larger clone, this may be a read error. The CDR3: CASSFGTGSYEQYF. DNA of the CDR3: TGCGCCAGCAGCTTCGGGACAGGGTCCTACGAGCAGTACTTC. V is TRBV5-1 and J is TRBJ2-7; 9 nucleotides line up with TRBD1. The CDR3 extends over 14 amino acids. With V trimmed by 2 bases and J by 1 base, 1 base remained unmatched. Germline CDR1 and CDR2: SGHRS and YFSETQ.

The J gene is TRBJ2-2, the V gene TRBV19; TRBD2 might be the D (5 bases). The ends were cut back, 6 bases at V and 3 bases at J, with 23 bases in the middle. The CDR3 runs to 18 residues. The germline V gene has CDR1 LNHDA and CDR2 SQIVND (reference sequence). The CDR3: CASRDPPIRLRDTGELFF. The CDR3, as DNA: TGTGCCAGTAGAGACCCTCCGATCAGGCTGCGGGACACCGGGGAGCTGTTTTTT.

This clonotype showed up just a few times. The V and J genes are TRBV7-9 and TRBJ1-2; a possible D gene is TRBD1 (5 bases). Germline V gene sequence: CDR1 SEHNR, CDR2 FQNEAQ (reference sequence). Trimming took off 5 bases at V and 3 bases at J, with 13 bases between the two ends. The CDR3 contains 14 residues. CDR3 region: CASSQTGTDYGYTF. As DNA, the CDR3 is TGTGCCAGCAGCCAGACCGGGACCGACTATGGCTACACCTTC.

The sample holds many counts of this clonotype. The chain's CDR3 is CASSAEQVDEQYF. In DNA, the CDR3 is TGTGCCAGCAGCGCCGAACAGGTCGACGAGCAGTACTTC. The V and J genes are TRBV9 and TRBJ2-7; the D gene is possibly TRBD1 (5 bases). Germline V gene lookup returns CDR1 SGDLS and CDR2 YYNGEE. CDR3 length equals 13 residues. Trimming took 3 bases from V and 5 from J, leaving 12 bases between them.

This clonotype was counted a few times. The genes are TRBV5-4 and TRBJ1-2, with a possible D match to TRBD1 (5 bases). The germline CDR1 and CDR2 sequences are SGHNT and YYREEE (reference sequence). The CDR3 is 14 amino acids. In nucleotides, the CDR3 is TGTGCTCCCCCCTTGCCCTCAGGGCCTTATGGCTACACCTTC. Its translation is CAPPLPSGPYGYTF.